Following are 26 T cell receptor beta chains from one sample sequenced in a study of T cells in Graves' hyperthyroidism and ophthalmopathy. Template material for amplifying TCR beta CDR3 regions consisted of RNA transcripts. First-round RT-PCR with HTBI primers amplified the TCR CDR3 region. TCRdb used MiXCR to reprocess the multiplex PCR reads, holding one entry per CDR3 protein. Among 500,000 to 550,000 distinct CDR3 sequences listed, around 20% were seen once. Material: blood. The source of these receptors is a man between 18 and 35 years old with Graves' hyperthyroidism.

The chain employs TRBV11-2 and TRBJ1-1, with D tentatively TRBD1 (6 bases). This CDR3 region has 16 residues. Germline V CDR1 and CDR2: SGHAT, FQNNGV. Trimming stripped 1 base from V and 1 base from J, with 13 bases between. The CDR3 region is CASSLGGHGGNTEAFF. Here the CDR3 DNA reads TGTGCCAGCAGCTTAGGGGGACACGGAGGGAACACTGAAGCTTTCTTT.

This clonotype was counted many times. This chain joins TRBV12-3 or TRBV12-4 and TRBJ1-5; no definite D call. The CDR3 contains 14 residues. Trimming removed 2 bases from V and 3 bases from J, with 8 bases in between. Here the CDR3 DNA reads TGTGCCAGCAGTTTAAGGGCCAACAATCAGCCCCAGCATTTT. This gives the protein CASSLRANNQPQHF.

This clonotype appeared many times. The chain has TRBV6-1 and TRBJ2-5; 7 bases map to TRBD1. V shed 6 bases, J shed 2 bases, and the junction held 12 bases outside the gene matches. Germline lookup yields CDR1 MNHNS and CDR2 SASEGT. This CDR3 has 16 residues. The CDR3 spells CASSPRRQGFQETQYF. The CDR3 bases are TGTGCCAGCAGCCCCCGTCGACAGGGATTTCAAGAGACCCAGTACTTC.

With regard to this clonotype: This may stem from a read error, because a much larger clone lies one nucleotide away. The V and J genes are TRBV12-3 or TRBV12-4 and TRBJ2-4; 8 bases match TRBD1. This CDR3 contains 15 residues. The CDR3: CASSPGGLGKNIKYF. In DNA, the CDR3 is TGTGCCAGCAGTCCAGGGGGCCTGGGCAAAAACATTAAGTACTTC.

This clonotype was picked up a small number of times. The DNA of the CDR3 is TGTGCCTGGAGTACCGGACACACCTCTGGGGCCAACGTCCTGACTTTC. Translated: CAWSTGHTSGANVLTF. The V call is TRBV30, the J call TRBJ2-6, with D perhaps matching TRBD1 (5 bases). In germline, CDR1 is GTSNPN, CDR2 SVGIG (reference sequence). This CDR3 has 16 amino acids. The V end lost 2 bases, the J end lost 0 bases, and 11 bases lay between the germline ends.

This clonotype has ten or more counts. V is TRBV11-2 and J is TRBJ1-6; the D is unclear. Germline loops: CDR1 SGHAT, CDR2 FQNNGV. The CDR3 runs to 17 residues. Trimming cost V 0 bases and J 6 bases, with 15 bases left between them. The CDR3 sequence is CASSLEMLTRPNSPLHF. Here the CDR3 DNA reads TGTGCCAGCAGCTTAGAGATGTTGACAAGACCTAATTCACCCCTCCACTTT.

In this sample, this clonotype turned up many times. The genes are TRBV5-4 and TRBJ2-5; perhaps TRBD2 as D (5 bases). The V gene's germline CDR1 is SGHNT and CDR2 YYREEE (reference sequence). There are 14 residues in the CDR3. V lost 4 bases, J lost 5 bases, and 15 bases lay in between. Here the CDR3 reads CASSLPARGETQYF. The DNA for the CDR3 is TGTGCCAGCAGCCTCCCGGCTAGAGGGGAGACCCAGTACTTC.

This clonotype turned up a few times. A much larger clonotype is one base distant, so this may be a read error. V gene TRBV28 combines with J gene TRBJ1-3; 7 bases match TRBD1. Unmatched junction bases numbered 6, after V lost 8 bases and J lost 2 bases. The CDR3 spans 14 residues. Germline values: CDR1 MDHEN, CDR2 SYDVKM. CDR3: CASGAQGAGNTIYF. The CDR3 DNA sequence: TGTGCCAGCGGCGCTCAGGGGGCTGGAAACACCATATATTTT.

Worth noting for this clonotype: At one of its ends the junction is not consistent with the germline gene, which may arise from a read error. The chain is built from TRBV28 and TRBJ2-7, with a weak D call TRBD2 (5 bases). The CDR3 loop spans 15 amino acids. Germline lookup yields CDR1 MDHEN and CDR2 SYDVKM. Written as DNA, the CDR3 is TGTGCCAGCAGTTTAGTTACAGTTCGGGGATACGGGCAGTGCTTC. This encodes CASSLVTVRGYGQCF. The full variable domain, with the rest looked up from reference TRBV28 and TRBJ2-7, is DVKVTQSSRYLVKRTGEKVFLECVQDMDHENMFWYRQDPGLGLRLIYFSYDVKMKEKGDIPEGYSVSREKKERFSLILESASTNQTSMYLCASSLVTVRGYGQCFGPGTRLTVT.

This clonotype came up many times. The chain is built from TRBV10-3 and TRBJ2-2; no clear D. The CDR3 has 11 residues. Germline V gene data show CDR1 as ENHRY and CDR2 as SYGVKD. Trimming shortened V by 7 bases and J by 5 bases, and 5 bases separated the two germline ends. CDR3 amino acids: CAITGTGELFF. The CDR3 bases are TGTGCCATCACAGGAACCGGGGAGCTGTTTTTT.

This chain connects TRBV6-5 to TRBJ2-2; D ambiguous. The germline V and J ends were trimmed by 6 bases and 4 bases, with 15 bases remaining between them. Germline-derived CDR1 and CDR2 are MNHEY and SVGAGI. This CDR3 has 15 residues. The CDR3 spells CASSFSSGATGELFF. CDR3 sequence (DNA): TGTGCCAGCAGCTTCTCTTCAGGAGCCACCGGGGAGCTGTTTTTT.

This clonotype was counted at least ten times. The V and J genes are TRBV20-1 and TRBJ1-5; D ambiguous. Deletions cut 0 bases from V and 1 base from J, with 10 bases between. Germline loops: CDR1 DFQATT, CDR2 SNEGSKA (reference sequence). This CDR3 is 15 amino acids long. CDR3 nucleotide sequence: TGCAGTGCTAGAGAAGGGTTGCGGAGCAATCAGCCCCAGCATTTT. Its translation: CSAREGLRSNQPQHF.

This chain joins TRBV15 and TRBJ2-5; 11 bases are a match to TRBD2. The germline V gene encodes CDR1 LNHNV and CDR2 YYDKDF (reference sequence). The CDR3 totals 17 residues. The ends lost 1 base at V and 5 bases at J; junction bases unmatched: 9. The CDR3 coding sequence is TGTGCCACCAGCAGAGGCCTCCCACTAGCGGGGGTGGAGACCCAGTACTTC. Translating gives CATSRGLPLAGVETQYF.

The rearrangement joins TRBV6-1 to TRBJ1-2, with D uncertain. V was shortened by 10 bases and J by 7 bases, with 19 bases between the two germline ends. CDR1 and CDR2 from the germline V gene are MNHNS and SASEGT. The CDR3 is 13 residues long. The CDR3, as DNA: TGTGCCACCGAGGTTTCAATTCTGGGTGGCTACACCTTC. It codes for CATEVSILGGYTF.

This clonotype came up many times. This chain links TRBV2 with TRBJ2-7, with 8 bases matching TRBD1. CDR1 SNHLY and CDR2 FYNNEI come from the germline V gene. This CDR3 is 12 amino acids long. The V segment lost 8 bases and the J segment 3 bases; nucleotides outside the gene matches: 3. The DNA for the CDR3 is TGTGCCAGCGCCGGGACAGGCTACGAGCAGTACTTC. This translates into CASAGTGYEQYF.

In this sample, this clonotype turned up many times. V gene TRBV27 combines with J gene TRBJ2-7; 12 bases are a match to TRBD2. Germline V lookup: CDR1 MNHEY, CDR2 SMNVEV (reference sequence). The CDR3 consists of 16 residues. Losses at the gene ends were 0 bases for V and 6 bases for J; bases not matched to a gene: 6. The CDR3 DNA reads as TGTGCCAGCAGTTTATCTCCTAGCGGGGGGGCCCTCGAGCAGTACTTC. This codes for CASSLSPSGGALEQYF.

This clonotype has ten or more counts. CDR3 amino acids: CSASPRGQGKNQPQHF. DNA for the CDR3: TGCAGTGCTAGCCCGAGGGGGCAGGGTAAGAATCAGCCCCAGCATTTT. The genes are TRBV20-1 and TRBJ1-5; 7 bases agree with TRBD1. CDR3 size: 16 residues. CDR1 is DFQATT and CDR2 is SNEGSKA in the germline V gene (reference sequence). J lost 4 bases, V lost 3 bases, and 12 bases had no gene match.

The rearrangement uses TRBV20-1 and TRBJ1-3, with a possible D match to TRBD1 (6 bases). Germline loops: CDR1 DFQATT, CDR2 SNEGSKA (reference sequence). V was trimmed by 3 bases and J by 2 bases, leaving 14 bases between them. The CDR3 is 15 amino acids. The CDR3 sequence is CSASAEQGPGNTIYF. DNA for the CDR3: TGCAGTGCTAGCGCCGAACAGGGTCCTGGAAACACCATATATTTT.

This clonotype was recorded once. The genes are TRBV20-1 and TRBJ2-7; 8 bases agree with TRBD1. Germline CDR1 reads DFQATT; CDR2 reads SNEGSKA (reference sequence). V was pared by 4 bases and J by 1 base, with 6 bases of the junction left unmatched. The CDR3 length is 14 residues. In DNA, the CDR3 is TGCAGTGCTAATCGACAGGGGCCTTCCTACGAGCAGTACTTC. This codes for CSANRQGPSYEQYF.

This clonotype was seen many times. The chain uses TRBV11-2 and TRBJ2-5; D remains unclear. Trimming removed 1 base from V and 4 bases from J, with 10 bases in between. The germline V gene has CDR1 SGHAT and CDR2 FQNNGV. CDR3 length: 14 amino acids. CDR3: CASSLALRRETQYF. In nucleotides, the CDR3 is TGTGCCAGCAGCTTAGCGTTGAGGCGAGAGACCCAGTACTTC.

This clonotype was detected ten times or more. This chain links TRBV12-3 or TRBV12-4 with TRBJ1-1, with D maybe TRBD1 (6 bases). This CDR3 has 13 residues. Trimming took 5 bases from V and 3 from J, leaving 10 bases between them. CDR3 residues: CASSKDSDTEAFF. In DNA, the CDR3 is TGTGCCAGCAGTAAGGACAGCGACACTGAAGCTTTCTTT.

This clonotype was seen ten or more times. This chain connects TRBV28 to TRBJ1-1; no clear D. The CDR3 spans 13 residues. Germline lookup yields CDR1 MDHEN and CDR2 SYDVKM. The V and J ends lost 5 bases and 0 bases respectively, with 7 bases between them. Written as DNA, the CDR3 is TGTGCCAGCAGTCGATGGTTGAACACTGAAGCTTTCTTT. Translation: CASSRWLNTEAFF.

J is TRBJ1-5 and V is TRBV19; D remains unclear. The CDR3 sequence is 17 residues long. The germline V gene encodes CDR1 LNHDA and CDR2 SQIVND (reference sequence). The V and J ends lost 5 bases and 6 bases respectively, with 23 bases between them. The CDR3 coding sequence is TGTGCCAGTAGTCCGGAAACCGGGATCGCCTTTTCTCAGCCCCAGCATTTT. This codes for CASSPETGIAFSQPQHF. The whole variable domain, filled in from reference TRBV19 and TRBJ1-5, reads DGGITQSPKYLFRKEGQNVTLSCEQNLNHDAMYWYRQDPGQGLRLIYYSQIVNDFQKGDIAEGYSVSREKKESFPLTVTSAQKNPTAFYLCASSPETGIAFSQPQHFGDGTRLSIL.

This clonotype was seen many times. The chain is built from TRBV9 and TRBJ2-2; 9 bases match TRBD2. The CDR3 is 15 amino acids. Losses at the gene ends were 7 bases for V and 0 bases for J; bases not matched to a gene: 4. The germline V gene has CDR1 SGDLS and CDR2 YYNGEE. The CDR3 spells CASGGLATNTGELFF. DNA of the CDR3: TGTGCCAGCGGGGGACTAGCCACGAACACCGGGGAGCTGTTTTTT.

This clonotype was seen at least ten times. J is TRBJ1-2 and V is TRBV5-1; 10 positions match TRBD1. CDR1 and CDR2 (germline): SGHRS, YFSETQ. J gave up 8 bases and V 2 bases, and 6 bases lay outside the gene matches. The CDR3 is made up of 14 amino acids. The CDR3: CASSLLGQGSGYTF. The CDR3 DNA follows: TGCGCCAGCAGCTTACTGGGACAGGGGAGCGGCTACACCTTC.

The table lists this clonotype with many counts. The V call is TRBV5-1, the J call TRBJ1-2; the D gene is possibly TRBD1 (5 bases). Germline V gene lookup returns CDR1 SGHRS and CDR2 YFSETQ. This CDR3 has 14 amino acids. V was pared by 1 base and J by 6 bases, with 13 bases between. CDR3 in DNA: TGCGCCAGCAGCTTGTCGAAGAGGGGTAATGGCTACACCTTC. It translates to CASSLSKRGNGYTF.